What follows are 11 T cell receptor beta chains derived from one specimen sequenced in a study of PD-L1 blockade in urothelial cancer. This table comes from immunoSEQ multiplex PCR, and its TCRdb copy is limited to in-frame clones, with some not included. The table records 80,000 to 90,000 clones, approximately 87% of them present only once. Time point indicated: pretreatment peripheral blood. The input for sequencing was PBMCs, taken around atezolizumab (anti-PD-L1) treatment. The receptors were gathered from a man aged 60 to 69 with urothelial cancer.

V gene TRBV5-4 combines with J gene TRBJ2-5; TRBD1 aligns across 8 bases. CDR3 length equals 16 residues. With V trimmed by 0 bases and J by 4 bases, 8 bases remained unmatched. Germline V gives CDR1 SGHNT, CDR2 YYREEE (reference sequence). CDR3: CASSLAGRQGAETQYF. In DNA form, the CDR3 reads TGTGCCAGCAGCTTGGCCGGTAGGCAGGGGGCAGAGACCCAGTACTTC. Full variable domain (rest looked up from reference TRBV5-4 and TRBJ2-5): ETGVTQSPTHLIKTRGQQVTLRCSSQSGHNTVSWYQQALGQGPQFIFQYYREEENGRGNFPPRFSGLQFPNYSSELNVNALELDDSALYLCASSLAGRQGAETQYFGPGTRLLVL.

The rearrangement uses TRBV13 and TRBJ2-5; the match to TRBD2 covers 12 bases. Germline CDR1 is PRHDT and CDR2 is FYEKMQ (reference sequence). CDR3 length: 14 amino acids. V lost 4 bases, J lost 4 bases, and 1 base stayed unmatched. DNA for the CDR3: TGTGCCAGCAGCTCGGGACTAGCGGGAGAGACCCAGTACTTC. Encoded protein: CASSSGLAGETQYF. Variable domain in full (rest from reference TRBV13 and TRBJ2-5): AAGVIQSPRHLIKEKRETATLKCYPIPRHDTVYWYQQGPGQDPQFLISFYEKMQSDKGSIPDRFSAQQFSDYHSELNMSSLELGDSALYFCASSSGLAGETQYFGPGTRLLVL.

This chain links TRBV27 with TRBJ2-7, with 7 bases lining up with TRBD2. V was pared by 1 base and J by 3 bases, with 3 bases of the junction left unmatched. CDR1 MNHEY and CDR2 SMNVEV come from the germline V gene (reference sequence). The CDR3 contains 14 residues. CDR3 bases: TGTGCCAGCAGTTTATTTCCGGGAGGCTACGAGCAGTACTTC. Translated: CASSLFPGGYEQYF.

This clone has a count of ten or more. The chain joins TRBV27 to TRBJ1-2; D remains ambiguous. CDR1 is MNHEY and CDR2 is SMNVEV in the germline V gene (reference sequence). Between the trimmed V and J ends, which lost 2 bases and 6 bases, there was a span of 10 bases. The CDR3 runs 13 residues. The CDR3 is CASSLKQYHGYTF. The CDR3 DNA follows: TGTGCCAGCAGTTTAAAACAGTACCATGGCTACACCTTC.

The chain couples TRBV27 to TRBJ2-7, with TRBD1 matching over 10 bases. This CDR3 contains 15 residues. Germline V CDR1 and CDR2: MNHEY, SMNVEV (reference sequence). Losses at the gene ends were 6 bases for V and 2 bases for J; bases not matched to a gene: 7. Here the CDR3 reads CASRSTGTGAYEQYF. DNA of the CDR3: TGTGCCAGCAGAAGTACCGGGACAGGGGCCTACGAGCAGTACTTC.

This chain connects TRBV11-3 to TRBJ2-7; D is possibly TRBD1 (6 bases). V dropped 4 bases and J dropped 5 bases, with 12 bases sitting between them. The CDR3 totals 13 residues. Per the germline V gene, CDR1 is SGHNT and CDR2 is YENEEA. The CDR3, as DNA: TGTGCCAGCAGCTCCCGGGACAAAAACGAGCAGTACTTC. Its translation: CASSSRDKNEQYF.

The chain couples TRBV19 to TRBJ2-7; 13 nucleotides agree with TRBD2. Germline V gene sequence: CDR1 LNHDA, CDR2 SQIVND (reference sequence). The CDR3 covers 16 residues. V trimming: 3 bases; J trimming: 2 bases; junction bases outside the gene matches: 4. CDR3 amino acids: CASSMGGLAGAYEQYF. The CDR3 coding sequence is TGTGCCAGTAGTATGGGAGGACTAGCGGGAGCCTACGAGCAGTACTTC.

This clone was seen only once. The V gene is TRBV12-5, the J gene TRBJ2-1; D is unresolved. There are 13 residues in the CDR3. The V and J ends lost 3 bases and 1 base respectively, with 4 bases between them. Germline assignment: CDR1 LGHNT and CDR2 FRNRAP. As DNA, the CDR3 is TGTGCTAGTGGTTTTACTTCCTACAATGAGCAGTTCTTC. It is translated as CASGFTSYNEQFF. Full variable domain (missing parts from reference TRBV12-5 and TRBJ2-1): DARVTQTPRHKVTEMGQEVTMRCQPILGHNTVFWYRQTMMQGLELLAYFRNRAPLDDSGMPKDRFSAEMPDATLATLKIQPSEPRDSAVYFCASGFTSYNEQFFGPGTRLTVL.

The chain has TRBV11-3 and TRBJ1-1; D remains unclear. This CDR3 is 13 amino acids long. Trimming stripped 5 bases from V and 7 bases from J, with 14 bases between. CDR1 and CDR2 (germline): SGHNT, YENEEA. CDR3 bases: TGTGCCAGCAGCCCTCTACACCGGGGTGAAGCTTTCTTT. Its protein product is CASSPLHRGEAFF.

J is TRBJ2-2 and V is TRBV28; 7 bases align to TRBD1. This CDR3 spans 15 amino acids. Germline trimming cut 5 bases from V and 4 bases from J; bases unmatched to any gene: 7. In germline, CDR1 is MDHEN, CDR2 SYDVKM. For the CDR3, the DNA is TGTGCCAGCAGTCCAGGACAGGCGGGCACCGGGGAGCTGTTTTTT. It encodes CASSPGQAGTGELFF.

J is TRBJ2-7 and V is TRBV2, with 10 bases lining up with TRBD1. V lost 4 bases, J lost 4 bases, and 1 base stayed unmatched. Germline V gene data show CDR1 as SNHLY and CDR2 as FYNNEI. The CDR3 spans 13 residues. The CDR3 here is CASSVDRGYEQYF. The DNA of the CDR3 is TGTGCCAGCAGTGTGGACAGGGGGTACGAGCAGTACTTC.